One and the same sample provided the 15 T cell receptor beta chains below, sequenced in a study of shared clonotypes between healthy human individuals. Data came from immunoSEQ multiplex PCR; TCRdb stores just in-frame clones and leaves some out. The sample yields 1.4 million or so clones, approximately 98.5% seen once. The specimen sequenced was naive CD4+ T cells sorted from blood. Subset noted: CD45RA+ positively selected. These receptors were obtained from a man aged 30-40 years in good health.

As DNA, the CDR3 is TGCGCCAGCAGCACAGGGGGGACCGCGAACACCGGGGAGCTGTTTTTT. This codes for CASSTGGTANTGELFF. The J gene is TRBJ2-2, the V gene TRBV5-1; 8 nucleotides agree with TRBD1. The CDR3 is made up of 16 amino acids. The junction had 5 bases not matched to a gene; V was cut back by 4 bases and J by 0 bases. CDR1 is SGHRS, CDR2 YFSETQ, per germline.

The chain employs TRBV11-3 and TRBJ2-1; TRBD2 matches 7 bases. V was clipped by 8 bases and J by 0 bases; unmatched bases: 19. CDR1 is SGHNT and CDR2 is YENEEA in the germline V gene. The CDR3 sequence is 19 residues long. This CDR3 is CASALREDGTSPSYNEQFF. The CDR3 DNA reads as TGTGCCAGCGCCCTACGGGAGGACGGCACTTCCCCCTCCTACAATGAGCAGTTCTTC.

The chain combines TRBV5-4 with TRBJ2-7; 10 bases are shared with TRBD1. The trim removed 4 bases at V and 5 bases at J, leaving 9 bases unmatched. This CDR3 comprises 15 residues. The germline gives CDR1 SGHNT, CDR2 YYREEE (reference sequence). CDR3 sequence reads: CASSRIDRGPNEQYF. In DNA, the CDR3 is TGTGCCAGCAGCAGAATCGACAGGGGGCCCAACGAGCAGTACTTC.

The chain employs TRBV7-8 and TRBJ2-3, with D possibly being TRBD1 (5 bases). CDR3 length equals 15 residues. The germline V gene has CDR1 SGHVS and CDR2 FQNEAQ. V lost 5 bases, J lost 3 bases, and 15 bases lay in between. Here the CDR3 reads CASSPSRVRTDTQYF. CDR3 DNA: TGTGCCAGCAGCCCCAGCAGGGTGAGGACAGATACGCAGTATTTT.

The V and J genes are TRBV4-3 and TRBJ2-7, with 8 bases identical to TRBD1. Germline-derived CDR1 and CDR2 are LGHNA and YSLEER. V dropped 3 bases and J dropped 2; count of bases not matched to a gene: 15. The CDR3 sequence is 18 residues long. CDR3 sequence: CASSQWTGQTSGPYEQYF. The CDR3 bases are TGCGCCAGCAGCCAGTGGACAGGGCAGACTTCAGGGCCCTACGAGCAGTACTTC.

V gene TRBV9 combines with J gene TRBJ2-1; 8 bases agree with TRBD2. Germline lookup yields CDR1 SGDLS and CDR2 YYNGEE. J gave up 3 bases and V 0 bases, and 5 bases lay outside the gene matches. This CDR3 comprises 16 residues. In DNA form, the CDR3 reads TGTGCCAGCAGCGTAGGATCAGCGGGGGTCTACAATGAGCAGTTCTTC. It translates to CASSVGSAGVYNEQFF.

Details on this clone: The germline gene is not matched at one end of the junction; a read error may be the cause. This chain links TRBV4-1 with TRBJ2-5, with D perhaps matching TRBD1 or TRBD2 (5 bases each). Germline V gene data show CDR1 as MGHRA and CDR2 as YSYEKL. This CDR3 is built from 17 residues. CDR3 DNA: TGCGCCAGCAGCCAAGGGCCCGGGGCCTACTCCAGAGAGGCCCAGTACTTC. Its translation is CASSQGPGAYSREAQYF.

The rearrangement uses TRBV7-9 and TRBJ1-4, with TRBD1 identical over 9 bases. The CDR3 runs to 14 residues. The germline V gene has CDR1 SEHNR and CDR2 FQNEAQ (reference sequence). The trim removed 4 bases at V and 5 bases at J, leaving 2 bases unmatched. CDR3 DNA: TGTGCCAGCAGCTCCGGGACAGGGAATGAAAAACTGTTTTTT. Translating gives CASSSGTGNEKLFF.

The gene calls are TRBV7-9 and TRBJ2-7; D ambiguous. This CDR3 spans 14 amino acids. The V end was cut by 0 bases, the J end by 2 bases, with 8 bases between. Germline values: CDR1 SEHNR, CDR2 FQNEAQ (reference sequence). CDR3 in amino acids: CASSLATQTYEQYF. CDR3 sequence (DNA): TGTGCCAGCAGCTTAGCCACCCAGACCTACGAGCAGTACTTC.

This clone was found once. The chain couples TRBV6-1 to TRBJ2-1, with 7 bases identical to TRBD2. The germline V gene encodes CDR1 MNHNS and CDR2 SASEGT. The CDR3 contains 17 residues. V lost 2 bases and J lost 5; bases outside the gene matches: 12. The CDR3 bases are TGTGCCAGCAGTGAAAGAGGCGGGAGTTGGCGAGACAATGAGCAGTTCTTC. This sequence encodes CASSERGGSWRDNEQFF.

Notes on this clone: The sample contains more than one DNA sequence encoding this CDR3. The gene calls are TRBV5-1 and TRBJ2-1; D is unresolved. Per germline, CDR1 SGHRS and CDR2 YFSETQ. Trimming left V 1 base short and J 8 bases short, with 4 bases between. The CDR3 consists of 11 residues. CDR3 in amino acids: CASSLSDEQFF. CDR3 coding DNA: TGCGCCAGCAGCTTGAGCGATGAGCAGTTCTTC.

V is TRBV4-3 and J is TRBJ2-5; 12 nucleotides match TRBD1. Germline CDR1 reads LGHNA; CDR2 reads YSLEER. Losses at the gene ends were 3 bases for V and 5 bases for J; bases not matched to a gene: 4. The CDR3 has 15 residues. As DNA, the CDR3 is TGCGCCAGCAGCCATGGGACAGGGGGCTCGGAGACCCAGTACTTC. The encoded protein is CASSHGTGGSETQYF.

The chain recombines TRBV7-3 with TRBJ2-1; maybe TRBD2 (6 bases). Looked up from germline, CDR1 is SGHTA and CDR2 is FQGTGA. V shed 5 bases and J shed 1 base, with 21 bases lying between them. The CDR3 loop spans 18 amino acids. This CDR3 reads CASSLQRGASESYNEQFF. CDR3 in DNA: TGTGCCAGCAGCCTACAACGAGGGGCTAGCGAGTCCTACAATGAGCAGTTCTTC. Full variable domain (outside the CDR3, taken from reference TRBV7-3 and TRBJ2-1): GAGVSQTPSNKVTEKGKYVELRCDPISGHTALYWYRQSLGQGPEFLIYFQGTGAADDSGLPNDRFFAVRPEGSVSTLKIQRTERGDSAVYLCASSLQRGASESYNEQFFGPGTRLTVL.

The rearrangement links TRBV7-6 to TRBJ2-5; 12 bases agree with TRBD2. V shed 2 bases and J 4 bases; nucleotides not matched to a gene: 5. Germline V gene sequence: CDR1 SGHVS, CDR2 FNYEAQ. CDR3 length: 16 residues. Here the CDR3 reads CASSLSTSGSRETQYF. The CDR3 DNA sequence: TGTGCCAGCAGCTTATCGACTAGCGGGAGCAGAGAGACCCAGTACTTC.

The V and J genes are TRBV6-5 and TRBJ2-2; 8 nucleotides agree with TRBD2. V lost 6 bases, J lost 0 bases, and 3 bases stayed unmatched. Germline V lookup: CDR1 MNHEY, CDR2 SVGAGI. This CDR3 contains 15 residues. The CDR3 nucleotides read TGTGCCAGCAGCCAACTAGCGGCGAACACCGGGGAGCTGTTTTTT. Encoded protein: CASSQLAANTGELFF.